This T cell receptor beta chain comes out of a study of blood T cells in healthy people across ages. Germline values: CDR1 MNHNY, CDR2 SVGAGI (reference sequence). This CDR3 has 15 residues. This clonotype showed up just a few times. A much larger clone lies one base from this, so it may be a read error. With a J-beta primer mix and a sample-barcoded 5' primer, a second PCR ran about 6 to 11 cycles. Each CDR3 protein is one row after TCRdb ran MiXCR on the 5' RACE reads. The sample lists 580,000 or so distinct CDR3 sequences; 40% to 50% were seen once. The V call is TRBV6-6, the J call TRBJ1-6; D is ambiguous. Sample: blood. The source is a man of 80 years or more in good health. CDR3 sequence: CASSQPSSYNSPPHF. For the CDR3, the DNA is TGTGCCAGCAGTCAACCAAGCTCCTATAATTCACCCCCCCACTTT.